Presented here are 27 T cell receptor beta chains from one specimen sequenced in a study of circulating CD8 cells and anti-PD-1 response in melanoma. Live CD3+CD8+TCRalphabeta+ cells were sorted into four subsets by PD-1 and/or TIGIT. The QIAseq Immune Repertoire TCR panel built the libraries from around 15 ng of total RNA. TCRdb re-derived calls from the reads in MiXCR, one entry per CDR3 protein. Of 350 to 450 distinct CDR3 sequences in the sample, around 10% were seen once. Sequencing was performed on CD8+ T cells from PBMCs, taken at baseline or after one month of anti-PD-1 therapy (not recorded which). The receptors here all came from a human donor with melanoma.

By share, this clonotype ranks as medium-sized. This chain links TRBV6-5 with TRBJ2-7; D is possibly TRBD1 (6 bases). The CDR3 is 14 amino acids. CDR1 and CDR2 (germline): MNHEY, SVGAGI. Trimming cost V 6 bases and J 3 bases, with 15 bases left between them. Here the CDR3 DNA reads TGTGCCAGCAGCCGTGGACAGCTACTCTACGAGCAGTACTTC. This codes for CASSRGQLLYEQYF.

This clonotype is categorized as medium-sized. CDR3 in amino acids: CASSSAAGGANVLTF. The CDR3 DNA follows: TGTGCCAGCAGTTCGGCGGCGGGAGGGGCCAACGTCCTGACTTTC. This chain connects TRBV28 to TRBJ2-6; possibly TRBD2 for D (6 bases). Trimming took 4 bases from V and 4 from J, leaving 11 bases between them. From germline, CDR1 is MDHEN and CDR2 SYDVKM. The CDR3 sequence is 15 residues long.

The chain links TRBV2 to TRBJ2-3; D is ambiguous. The germline CDR1 and CDR2 sequences are SNHLY and FYNNEI. This CDR3 is 15 amino acids long. The V and J ends lost 6 bases and 1 base respectively, with 14 bases between them. CDR3 nucleotides: TGTGCCAGCAGCTTACGAGTAGGAGGCACAGATACGCAGTATTTT. Protein product: CASSLRVGGTDTQYF.

Sample share makes this clonotype large (0.1 to 1%). The rearrangement joins TRBV28 to TRBJ1-1; possibly TRBD1 for D (6 bases). The CDR3 runs to 14 residues. Germline lookup yields CDR1 MDHEN and CDR2 SYDVKM. Trimming pared 3 bases from V and 4 bases from J, leaving 12 bases between. CDR3 DNA: TGTGCCAGCAGTTTTTTAGGGGGGGGCACTGAAGCTTTCTTT. Residues: CASSFLGGGTEAFF.

This clonotype is medium-sized. This chain uses TRBV11-2 with TRBJ1-3; D uncertain. V gave up 1 base and J gave up 7 bases, with 2 bases separating them. This CDR3 has 11 amino acids. CDR1 and CDR2 (germline): SGHAT, FQNNGV. The CDR3 spells CASSLANTIYF. DNA for the CDR3: TGTGCCAGCAGCTTAGCGAACACCATATATTTT.

By share, this clonotype ranks as medium-sized. The CDR3 sequence is CASRGPQVPNSYEQYF. In nucleotides, the CDR3 is TGTGCCAGCAGGGGTCCACAGGTCCCCAACTCCTACGAGCAGTACTTC. The chain combines TRBV28 with TRBJ2-7, with TRBD1 as a possible D gene (5 bases). With 6 bases removed from V and 0 bases from J, the gap between germline ends came to 18 bases. This CDR3 has 16 residues. Germline V CDR1 and CDR2: MDHEN, SYDVKM.

This clonotype is medium-sized in the sample. This chain joins TRBV27 and TRBJ1-1, with D possibly matching TRBD1 (5 bases). From germline, CDR1 is MNHEY and CDR2 SMNVEV (reference sequence). The CDR3 covers 15 residues. V lost 0 bases and J 1 base, leaving 9 bases between the germline ends. The CDR3: CASSLSFGGNTEAFF. The CDR3 DNA reads TGTGCCAGCAGTTTATCTTTTGGGGGGAACACTGAAGCTTTCTTT.

This clonotype counts as medium-sized. The gene calls are TRBV20-1 and TRBJ1-5; D ambiguous. The germline V gene has CDR1 DFQATT and CDR2 SNEGSKA (reference sequence). V was cut by 6 bases and J by 0 bases, with 12 bases left in between. The CDR3 spans 14 residues. DNA of the CDR3: TGCAGTGCCGAGGACGTAGATAGCAATCAGCCCCAGCATTTT. This gives the protein CSAEDVDSNQPQHF.

By share, this clonotype counts as medium-sized. This chain uses TRBV27 with TRBJ2-3; the D gene is possibly TRBD2 (5 bases). Germline loops: CDR1 MNHEY, CDR2 SMNVEV (reference sequence). The V and J ends lost 1 base and 2 bases respectively, with 10 bases between them. This CDR3 region has 15 residues. In DNA, the CDR3 is TGTGCCAGCAGTTTATTAGCGAAGTCCACAGATACGCAGTATTTT. It translates to CASSLLAKSTDTQYF.

This clonotype counts as large. This chain connects TRBV11-2 to TRBJ2-1; D unclear. V was shortened by 1 base and J by 7 bases, with 2 bases between the two germline ends. CDR1 and CDR2 from the germline V gene are SGHAT and FQNNGV. This CDR3 region has 11 residues. The DNA for the CDR3 is TGTGCCAGCAGCTTAGCAAATGAGCAGTTCTTC. Its protein is CASSLANEQFF. Complete variable domain (other parts from reference TRBV11-2 and TRBJ2-1): EAGVAQSPRYKIIEKRQSVAFWCNPISGHATLYWYQQILGQGPKLLIQFQNNGVVDDSQLPKDRFSAERLKGVDSTLKIQPAKLEDSAVYLCASSLANEQFFGPGTRLTVL.

A few counts support this clonotype. V gene TRBV7-3 combines with J gene TRBJ1-1, with a possible D match to TRBD1 (5 bases). Germline V lookup: CDR1 SGHTA, CDR2 FQGTGA. Deletions cut 2 bases from V and 0 bases from J, with 10 bases between. The CDR3 has 15 residues. The CDR3 reads CASSLYGTVNTEAFF. In DNA, the CDR3 is TGTGCCAGCAGCTTATACGGGACGGTGAACACTGAAGCTTTCTTT.

Sample share makes this clonotype medium-sized (0.01 to 0.1%). This rearrangement joins TRBV9 to TRBJ1-4; D remains unclear. CDR1 SGDLS and CDR2 YYNGEE come from the germline V gene. This CDR3 region has 12 residues. The V end was cut by 4 bases, the J end by 7 bases, with 8 bases between. CDR3 loop: CASSPRGEKLFF. As DNA, the CDR3 is TGTGCCAGCAGCCCGCGGGGTGAAAAACTGTTTTTT.

By proportion, this clonotype is medium-sized (0.01 to 0.1%). The V and J genes are TRBV20-1 and TRBJ1-2; D unresolved. The germline CDR1 and CDR2 sequences are DFQATT and SNEGSKA (reference sequence). V gave up 5 bases and J gave up 6 bases, with 16 bases separating them. The CDR3 sequence is 13 residues long. Here the CDR3 reads CSALGSSEDGYTF. CDR3 bases: TGCAGTGCTCTTGGGAGCTCAGAGGATGGCTACACCTTC.

By proportion, this clonotype is medium-sized. This chain links TRBV28 with TRBJ2-7; the D gene is possibly TRBD2 (5 bases). V lost 4 bases and J lost 0, with 13 bases in between. Per the germline V gene, CDR1 is MDHEN and CDR2 is SYDVKM. The CDR3 length is 15 residues. The CDR3 nucleotides read TGTGCCAGCAGTTCCGCCGGACGGGGCTCCTACGAGCAGTACTTC. Translation gives CASSSAGRGSYEQYF. The complete variable domain, with remaining parts taken from reference TRBV28 and TRBJ2-7, reads DVKVTQSSRYLVKRTGEKVFLECVQDMDHENMFWYRQDPGLGLRLIYFSYDVKMKEKGDIPEGYSVSREKKERFSLILESASTNQTSMYLCASSSAGRGSYEQYFGPGTRLTVT.

The chain links TRBV5-1 to TRBJ1-2; D unclear. This CDR3 spans 15 amino acids. Germline V gene lookup returns CDR1 SGHRS and CDR2 YFSETQ. The V and J ends lost 1 base and 2 bases respectively, with 12 bases between them. CDR3 in DNA: TGCGCCAGCAGCTTGTCAGCGGGAACAAACTATGGCTACACCTTC. Protein product: CASSLSAGTNYGYTF.

This clonotype counts as medium-sized. The chain is built from TRBV27 and TRBJ2-7; 8 bases agree with TRBD1. After removal of 4 bases from V and 5 bases from J, the junction contained 4 bases not matched to a gene. The germline V gene has CDR1 MNHEY and CDR2 SMNVEV (reference sequence). This CDR3 comprises 13 residues. Written as DNA, the CDR3 is TGTGCCAGCAGTTCCGACAGGGGACACGAGCAGTACTTC. It codes for CASSSDRGHEQYF.

This clonotype is medium-sized. The V and J genes are TRBV27 and TRBJ1-2, with TRBD1 identical over 7 bases. V dropped 6 bases and J dropped 4; count of bases not matched to a gene: 8. The CDR3 covers 14 residues. CDR1 MNHEY and CDR2 SMNVEV come from the germline V gene (reference sequence). The CDR3 sequence is CASREQGNLYGYTF. CDR3 DNA sequence: TGTGCCAGCAGGGAACAGGGGAACCTCTATGGCTACACCTTC.

The V gene is TRBV10-3, the J gene TRBJ2-1, with 7 bases that match TRBD1. This CDR3 has 14 residues. The trim removed 4 bases at V and 5 bases at J, leaving 5 bases unmatched. CDR1 is ENHRY, CDR2 SYGVKD, per germline. CDR3 nucleotide sequence: TGTGCCATCAGTGTCGGGACAGCCAACAATGAGCAGTTCTTC. This translates into CAISVGTANNEQFF.

By its share, this clonotype is medium-sized. V usage is TRBV12-3 or TRBV12-4 and J usage is TRBJ2-1, with D perhaps given as TRBD1 or TRBD2 (5 bases each). Trimming removed 6 bases at V and 14 bases at J, with 17 bases between. The CDR3 is made up of 12 amino acids. CDR3 residues: CASRSGALAKFF. The CDR3 DNA reads TGTGCCAGCAGGTCCGGGGCCCTGGCGAAGTTCTTC.

Sample share makes this clonotype medium-sized. The rearrangement joins TRBV28 to TRBJ2-7; 7 bases are shared with TRBD2. Germline CDR1 and CDR2: MDHEN and SYDVKM. J lost 0 bases, V lost 9 bases, and 8 bases had no gene match. The length of the CDR3 is 14 residues. The CDR3: CASFTWGGSYEQYF. As DNA, the CDR3 is TGTGCCAGTTTCACCTGGGGGGGCTCCTACGAGCAGTACTTC.

This clonotype is categorized as medium-sized. The rearrangement links TRBV27 to TRBJ2-3; D gene uncertain. The CDR3 length is 14 residues. CDR1 MNHEY and CDR2 SMNVEV come from the germline V gene (reference sequence). Trimming stripped 0 bases from V and 2 bases from J, with 6 bases between. CDR3: CASSLSSLTDTQYF. DNA of the CDR3: TGTGCCAGCAGTTTATCGAGCCTCACAGATACGCAGTATTTT.

Sample share makes this clonotype medium-sized. In DNA form, the CDR3 reads TGTGCCAGCACAGGGGAGAACACCGGGGAGCTGTTTTTT. Protein product: CASTGENTGELFF. The J gene is TRBJ2-2, the V gene TRBV28; D perhaps matches TRBD1 (6 bases). CDR3 size: 13 residues. V was trimmed by 7 bases and J by 1 base, leaving 7 bases between them. Germline CDR1 reads MDHEN; CDR2 reads SYDVKM.

In its sample, this clonotype ranks as medium-sized (0.01 to 0.1%). J is TRBJ2-3 and V is TRBV19; D gene ambiguous. CDR3 length equals 13 residues. Germline loops: CDR1 LNHDA, CDR2 SQIVND (reference sequence). Trimming shortened V by 3 bases and J by 2 bases, and 6 bases separated the two germline ends. The CDR3 nucleotides are TGTGCCAGTAGTATCGAAGTCACAGATACGCAGTATTTT. Protein sequence: CASSIEVTDTQYF.

This clonotype is labeled medium-sized. The V call is TRBV24-1, the J call TRBJ2-1; 12 positions agree with TRBD2. CDR1 and CDR2 from the germline V gene are KGHDR and SFDVKD. Losses at the gene ends were 11 bases for V and 2 bases for J; bases not matched to a gene: 15. CDR3 length: 18 residues. In DNA, the CDR3 is TGTGCCATCGCCTCGCCTAGCGGGAGGGCTGGGACCTACAATGAGCAGTTCTTC. Protein: CAIASPSGRAGTYNEQFF.

Within the sample, this clonotype is medium-sized. The chain couples TRBV19 to TRBJ1-1, with unresolved D. Germline CDR1 LNHDA, CDR2 SQIVND (reference sequence). V dropped 1 base and J dropped 5 bases, with 5 bases sitting between them. CDR3 length: 12 residues. CDR3 region: CASSIGRTEAFF. CDR3 nucleotide sequence: TGTGCCAGTAGTATAGGGAGGACTGAAGCTTTCTTT.

This clonotype was found a few times. The CDR3 is CASKETGSGEGDTQYF. The CDR3 DNA reads TGTGCCAGTAAAGAGACAGGGTCGGGCGAGGGTGATACGCAGTATTTT. The rearrangement links TRBV19 to TRBJ2-3, with 7 positions matching TRBD1. J gave up 6 bases and V 7 bases, and 16 bases lay outside the gene matches. In germline, CDR1 is LNHDA, CDR2 SQIVND (reference sequence). CDR3 length: 16 amino acids. The variable domain in full, with the rest retrieved from reference TRBV19 and TRBJ2-3, is DGGITQSPKYLFRKEGQNVTLSCEQNLNHDAMYWYRQDPGQGLRLIYYSQIVNDFQKGDIAEGYSVSREKKESFPLTVTSAQKNPTAFYLCASKETGSGEGDTQYFGPGTRLTVL.

The table lists this clonotype with a few counts. A read error likely explains this, since a far larger clone differs by one base. The gene calls are TRBV2 and TRBJ2-7; D assignment may be TRBD1 or TRBD2 (5 bases each). CDR1 is SNHLY, CDR2 FYNNEI, per germline. Trimming shortened V by 4 bases and J by 7 bases, and 17 bases separated the two germline ends. The CDR3 length is 14 residues. The CDR3 DNA is TGTGCCAGCAGTGCCCCACGGACAACTAGTGAGCAGTACTTC. The encoded protein is CASSAPRTTSEQYF.